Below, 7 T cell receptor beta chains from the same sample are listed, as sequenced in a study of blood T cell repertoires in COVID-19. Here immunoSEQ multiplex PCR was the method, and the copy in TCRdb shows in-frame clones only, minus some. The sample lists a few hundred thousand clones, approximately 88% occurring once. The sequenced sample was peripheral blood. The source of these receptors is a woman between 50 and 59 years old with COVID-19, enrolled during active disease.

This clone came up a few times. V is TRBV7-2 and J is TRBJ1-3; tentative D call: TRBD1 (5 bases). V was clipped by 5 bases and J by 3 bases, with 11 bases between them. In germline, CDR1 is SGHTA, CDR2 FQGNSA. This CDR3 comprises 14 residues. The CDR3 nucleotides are TGTGCCAGCAGCATTTACAGGAGTGGAAACACCATATATTTT. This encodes CASSIYRSGNTIYF.

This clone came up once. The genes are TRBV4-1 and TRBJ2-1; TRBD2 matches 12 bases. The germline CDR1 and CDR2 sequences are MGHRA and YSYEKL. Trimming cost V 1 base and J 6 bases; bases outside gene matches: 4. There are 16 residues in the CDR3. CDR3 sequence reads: CASSQVLLAGGNEQFF. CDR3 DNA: TGCGCCAGCAGCCAAGTCTTACTAGCGGGGGGCAATGAGCAGTTCTTC.

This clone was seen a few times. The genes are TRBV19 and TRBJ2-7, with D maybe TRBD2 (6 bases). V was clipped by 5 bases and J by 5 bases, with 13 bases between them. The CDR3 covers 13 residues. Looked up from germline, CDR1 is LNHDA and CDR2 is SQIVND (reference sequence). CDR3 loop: CASSAPGGHEQYF. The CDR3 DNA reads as TGTGCCAGTAGTGCGCCCGGGGGACACGAGCAGTACTTC.

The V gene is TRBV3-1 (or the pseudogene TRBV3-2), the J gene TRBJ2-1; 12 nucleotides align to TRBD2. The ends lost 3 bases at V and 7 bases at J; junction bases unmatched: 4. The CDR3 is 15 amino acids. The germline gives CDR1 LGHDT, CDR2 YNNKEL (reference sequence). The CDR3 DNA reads TGTGCCAGCAGCCATAGACTAGCGGGGGATAATGAGCAGTTCTTC. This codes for CASSHRLAGDNEQFF.

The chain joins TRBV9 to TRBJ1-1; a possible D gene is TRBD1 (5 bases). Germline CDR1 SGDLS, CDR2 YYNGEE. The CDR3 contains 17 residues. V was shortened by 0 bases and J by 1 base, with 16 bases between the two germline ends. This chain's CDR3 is CASSVEKWGDQNTEAFF. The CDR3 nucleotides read TGTGCCAGCAGCGTAGAAAAGTGGGGCGATCAGAACACTGAAGCTTTCTTT.

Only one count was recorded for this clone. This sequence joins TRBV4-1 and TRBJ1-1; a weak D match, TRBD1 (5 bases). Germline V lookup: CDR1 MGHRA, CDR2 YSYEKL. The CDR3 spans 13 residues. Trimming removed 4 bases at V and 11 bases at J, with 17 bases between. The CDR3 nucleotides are TGCGCCAGCAGCCTGGTGGGGGGTCTTAAGGCTTTCTTT. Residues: CASSLVGGLKAFF.

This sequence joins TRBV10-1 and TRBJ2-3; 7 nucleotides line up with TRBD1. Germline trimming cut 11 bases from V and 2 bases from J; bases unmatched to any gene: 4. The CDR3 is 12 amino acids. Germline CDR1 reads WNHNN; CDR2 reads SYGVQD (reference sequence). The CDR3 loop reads CAWTGLTDTQYF. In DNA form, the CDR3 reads TGCGCCTGGACAGGCCTCACAGATACGCAGTATTTT.